The 17 T cell receptor beta chains given below trace back to one sample, sequenced in a study of identical twins. Each CDR3 protein is one row after TCRdb ran MiXCR on the 5' RACE reads. Seen here are approximately 700,000 distinct CDR3 sequences, about 20% observed once, and the top ten hold 10% to 15%. This sample also appeared in a second study, on T cells expressing NK-cell markers.

Input material: PBMCs. These receptors were taken from a woman younger than 30 in good health.

CDR3 sequence (DNA): TGTGCCGGTAGGGGACAGACTTATGAAAAACTGTTTTTT. The encoded protein is CAGRGQTYEKLFF. The rearrangement uses TRBV30 and TRBJ1-4, with TRBD1 matching over 7 bases. Germline V gives CDR1 GTSNPN, CDR2 SVGIG (reference sequence). The CDR3 is made up of 13 amino acids. The ends lost 8 bases at V and 6 bases at J; junction bases unmatched: 9.

This clonotype occurred a few times. CDR3: CAISQGTDNEQFF. DNA of the CDR3: TGTGCCATCAGCCAGGGTACCGACAATGAGCAGTTCTTC. This rearrangement joins TRBV10-3 to TRBJ2-1; D possibly corresponds to TRBD1 (5 bases). Trimming left V 6 bases short and J 5 bases short, with 11 bases between. Germline loops: CDR1 ENHRY, CDR2 SYGVKD. This CDR3 has 13 residues.

This clonotype was counted a few times. The CDR3 nucleotides are TGTGCCACCAGTGATTCCAGGGGATTAGCAGATACGCAGTATTTT. It is translated as CATSDSRGLADTQYF. J is TRBJ2-3 and V is TRBV24-1; D is possibly TRBD1 (6 bases). CDR1 is KGHDR and CDR2 is SFDVKD in the germline V gene. CDR3 length equals 15 residues. Trimming cost V 2 bases and J 4 bases, with 12 bases left between them.

This clonotype appeared a few times. The V call is TRBV10-2, the J call TRBJ2-4; TRBD1 might be the D (6 bases). Germline CDR1 is WSHSY and CDR2 is SAAADI. The V gene lost 3 bases and the J gene lost 3 bases, with 12 bases spanning the gap. CDR3 length: 15 residues. In nucleotides, the CDR3 is TGCGCCAGCAGTGACAGGGGATCGGGCAAAAACATTCAGTACTTC. This encodes CASSDRGSGKNIQYF.

The table lists this clonotype with a few counts. The chain employs TRBV20-1 and TRBJ1-1, with D possibly matching TRBD1 (6 bases). The V end lost 8 bases, the J end lost 5 bases, and 15 bases lay between the germline ends. The V gene's germline CDR1 is DFQATT and CDR2 SNEGSKA (reference sequence). The CDR3 is made up of 12 amino acids. CDR3 DNA: TGCAGTTGTTCCGCAGGGGTGACTGAAGCTTTCTTT. It codes for CSCSAGVTEAFF.

The CDR3 DNA follows: TGCAGCGGAGGCAGAACCAGTAATACTGAAGCTTTCTTT. It encodes CSGGRTSNTEAFF. The J gene is TRBJ1-1, the V gene TRBV29-1, with no clear D. The V gene lost 7 bases and the J gene lost 5 bases, with 17 bases spanning the gap. Germline assignment: CDR1 SQVTM and CDR2 ANQGSEA. The CDR3 has 13 amino acids.

The chain links TRBV6-1 to TRBJ1-1; D unresolved. The CDR3 extends over 14 amino acids. V shed 6 bases and J shed 3 bases, with 14 bases lying between them. In germline, CDR1 is MNHNS, CDR2 SASEGT. This CDR3 reads CASSLTWTDTEAFF. The CDR3 coding sequence is TGTGCCAGCAGCCTTACCTGGACGGACACTGAAGCTTTCTTT.

This clonotype was found a few times. This chain uses TRBV2 with TRBJ2-1; the D gene is possibly TRBD1 (5 bases). Germline V gene data show CDR1 as SNHLY and CDR2 as FYNNEI. There are 12 residues in the CDR3. The V end was cut by 7 bases, the J end by 10 bases, with 14 bases between. CDR3 loop: CASTRGIDEQFF. CDR3 coding DNA: TGTGCCAGCACAAGGGGCATCGACGAGCAGTTCTTC.

The rearrangement links TRBV3-1 to TRBJ2-1; 9 bases are shared with TRBD2. V trimming: 0 bases; J trimming: 10 bases; junction bases outside the gene matches: 10. Germline V CDR1 and CDR2: LGHDT, YNNKEL (reference sequence). CDR3 length equals 16 residues. The CDR3 region has the DNA TGTGCCAGCAGCCAAGAAAGCGGGAGGAGGAGTGGGGAGCAGTTCTTC. This gives the protein CASSQESGRRSGEQFF.

This clonotype has only a few counts. V usage is TRBV5-5 and J usage is TRBJ1-5, with D possibly being TRBD1 (5 bases). Trimming pared 4 bases from V and 5 bases from J, leaving 13 bases between. This CDR3 has 14 residues. The germline gives CDR1 SGHKS, CDR2 YYEKEE (reference sequence). CDR3: CASSADMIDQPQHF. As DNA, the CDR3 is TGTGCCAGCAGCGCGGACATGATCGATCAGCCCCAGCATTTT.

The chain joins TRBV7-9 to TRBJ2-7; 7 bases line up with TRBD2. The V segment lost 4 bases and the J segment 2 bases; nucleotides outside the gene matches: 11. This CDR3 region has 16 residues. CDR1 and CDR2 from the germline V gene are SEHNR and FQNEAQ (reference sequence). The CDR3 DNA is TGTGCCAGCAGCTCCCCGACTGGCGGGGGTACCTACGAGCAGTACTTC. Encoded protein: CASSSPTGGGTYEQYF.

This clonotype has a handful of counts. V usage is TRBV20-1 and J usage is TRBJ2-2; 10 bases fit TRBD2. The V gene end was trimmed by 0 bases and the J gene end by 7 bases; junction bases not matched to a gene: 8. CDR1 is DFQATT, CDR2 SNEGSKA, per germline (reference sequence). The CDR3 consists of 16 residues. CDR3 sequence reads: CSARDRLAGVGGELFF. DNA for the CDR3: TGCAGTGCTAGAGATAGGCTAGCGGGAGTCGGCGGGGAGCTGTTTTTT.

The genes are TRBV15 and TRBJ1-5; TRBD1 aligns across 10 bases. CDR1 and CDR2 (germline): LNHNV, YYDKDF (reference sequence). V trimming: 5 bases; J trimming: 7 bases; junction bases outside the gene matches: 8. The CDR3 covers 15 residues. CDR3 in DNA: TGTGCCACCAGCCGAGGGACAGGGGAAGACCAGCCCCAGCATTTT. It specifies CATSRGTGEDQPQHF.

The chain links TRBV24-1 to TRBJ2-3; 12 bases match TRBD2. Trimming cost V 2 bases and J 6 bases; bases outside gene matches: 5. Germline-derived CDR1 and CDR2 are KGHDR and SFDVKD. The CDR3 totals 16 residues. This CDR3 is CATSDSTSGRVDTQYF. The CDR3 DNA reads TGTGCCACCAGTGATTCGACTAGCGGGAGAGTCGATACGCAGTATTTT.

V usage is TRBV7-6 and J usage is TRBJ2-7, with a tentative D call TRBD2 (5 bases). Trimming pared 1 base from V and 9 bases from J, leaving 16 bases between. The CDR3 totals 14 residues. Germline V lookup: CDR1 SGHVS, CDR2 FNYEAQ. In DNA, the CDR3 is TGTGCCAGCAGCTTAGGTCCAATCCCAGGAGGGCAGTACTTC. Translating it yields CASSLGPIPGGQYF.

The DNA for the CDR3 is TGTGCCAGCAGCCCCTTCACTGAAGCTTTCTTT. Translated, it gives CASSPFTEAFF. The chain employs TRBV16 and TRBJ1-1; D is unresolved. The CDR3 covers 11 residues. Trimming stripped 4 bases from V and 4 bases from J, with 4 bases between. CDR1 and CDR2 from the germline V gene are KGHSY and FQNENV.

The V and J genes are TRBV20-1 and TRBJ2-3, with 9 bases fitting TRBD2. The V segment lost 4 bases and the J segment 3 bases; nucleotides outside the gene matches: 5. CDR3 size: 14 residues. CDR1 and CDR2 (germline): DFQATT, SNEGSKA (reference sequence). This CDR3 reads CSANAGGGTDTQYF. The CDR3 nucleotides read TGCAGTGCTAATGCGGGGGGGGGGACAGATACGCAGTATTTT.